This record concerns one TCR beta chain sequence. The antigen remains undetermined. The PCR ran on 60 Vbeta and 13 Jbeta primers. Clones were read by immunoSEQ multiplex PCR, and TCRdb kept only the in-frame ones, dropping some. The sample carries 90,000 to 120,000 clones, around two thirds recorded once. The data originate from a study of cytomegalovirus exposure and HLA in healthy donors. Findings and caveats of the study: It was assumed in the presence/absence analyses that sequencing depth was roughly uniform across donors. Across donors, most TCRs were seen rarely, yet some public ones were widespread.

The specimen was PBMCs. The source is a woman aged 40 to 49 in good health and CMV-seropositive.

The CDR3: CASSFGGLGDTQYF. The DNA for the CDR3 is TGTGCCAGCAGTTTCGGGGGGCTCGGAGATACGCAGTATTTT. This sequence joins TRBV27 and TRBJ2-3, with D possibly matching TRBD2 (7 bases). The CDR3 is 14 amino acids. Germline values: CDR1 MNHEY, CDR2 SMNVEV (reference sequence). V gave up 3 bases and J gave up 5 bases, with 12 bases separating them.